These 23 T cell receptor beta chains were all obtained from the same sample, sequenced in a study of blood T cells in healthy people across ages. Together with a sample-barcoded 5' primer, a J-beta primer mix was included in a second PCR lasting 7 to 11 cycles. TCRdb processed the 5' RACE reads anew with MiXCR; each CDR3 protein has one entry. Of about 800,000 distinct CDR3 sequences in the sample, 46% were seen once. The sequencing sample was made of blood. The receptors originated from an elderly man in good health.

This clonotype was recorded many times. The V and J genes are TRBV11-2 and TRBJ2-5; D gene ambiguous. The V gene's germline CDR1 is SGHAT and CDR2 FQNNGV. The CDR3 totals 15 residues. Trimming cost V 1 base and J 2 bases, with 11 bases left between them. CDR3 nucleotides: TGTGCCAGCAGCTTAGCCCGGACGGCTCAAGAGACCCAGTACTTC. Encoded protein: CASSLARTAQETQYF.

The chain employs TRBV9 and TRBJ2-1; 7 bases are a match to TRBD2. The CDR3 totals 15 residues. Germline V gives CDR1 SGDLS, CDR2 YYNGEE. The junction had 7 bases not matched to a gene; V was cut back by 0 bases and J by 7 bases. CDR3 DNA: TGTGCCAGCAGCGTAGGAGGCGGGAGAGGAAATGAGCAGTTCTTC. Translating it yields CASSVGGGRGNEQFF. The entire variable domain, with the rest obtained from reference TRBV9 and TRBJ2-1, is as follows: DSGVTQTPKHLITATGQRVTLRCSPRSGDLSVYWYQQSLDQGLQFLIQYYNGEERAKGNILERFSAQQFPDLHSELNLSSLELGDSALYFCASSVGGGRGNEQFFGPGTRLTVL.

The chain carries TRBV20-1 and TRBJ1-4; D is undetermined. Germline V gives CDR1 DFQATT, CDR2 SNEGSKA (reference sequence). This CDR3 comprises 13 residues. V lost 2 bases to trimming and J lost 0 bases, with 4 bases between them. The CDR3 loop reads CSARWATNEKLFF. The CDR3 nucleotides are TGCAGTGCTAGATGGGCAACTAATGAAAAACTGTTTTTT.

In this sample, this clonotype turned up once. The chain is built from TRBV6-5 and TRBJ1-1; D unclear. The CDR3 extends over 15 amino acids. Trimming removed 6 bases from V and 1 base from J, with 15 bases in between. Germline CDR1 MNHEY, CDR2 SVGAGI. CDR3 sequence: CASSPRSSGNTEAFF. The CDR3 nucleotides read TGTGCCAGCAGCCCGAGGTCTTCCGGGAACACTGAAGCTTTCTTT.

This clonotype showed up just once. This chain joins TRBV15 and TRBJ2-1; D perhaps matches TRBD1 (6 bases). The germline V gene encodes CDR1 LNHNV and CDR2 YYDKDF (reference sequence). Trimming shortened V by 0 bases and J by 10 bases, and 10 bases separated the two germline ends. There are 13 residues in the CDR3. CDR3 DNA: TGTGCCACCAGCAGAGATACCGGGACAGAGCAGTTCTTC. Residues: CATSRDTGTEQFF.

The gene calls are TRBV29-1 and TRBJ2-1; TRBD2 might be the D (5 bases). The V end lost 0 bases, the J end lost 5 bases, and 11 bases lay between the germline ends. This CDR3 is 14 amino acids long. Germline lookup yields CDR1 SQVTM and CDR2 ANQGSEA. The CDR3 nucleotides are TGCAGCGTTGAAGAACCTGGACTCCACAATGAGCAGTTCTTC. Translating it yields CSVEEPGLHNEQFF.

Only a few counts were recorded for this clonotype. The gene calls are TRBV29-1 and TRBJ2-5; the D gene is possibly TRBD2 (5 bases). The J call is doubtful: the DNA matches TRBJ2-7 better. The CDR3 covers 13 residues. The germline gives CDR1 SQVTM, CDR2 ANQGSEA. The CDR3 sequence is CSVGFGEVHEQYF. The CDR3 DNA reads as TGCAGCGTTGGTTTCGGGGAAGTCCACGAGCAGTACTTC.

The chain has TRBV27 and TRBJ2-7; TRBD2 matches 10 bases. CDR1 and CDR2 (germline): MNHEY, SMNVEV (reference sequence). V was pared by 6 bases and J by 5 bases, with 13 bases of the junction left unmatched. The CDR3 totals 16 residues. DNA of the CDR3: TGTGCCAGCAGGCCGGGACTAGCGACATTTGGAGACGAGCAGTACTTC. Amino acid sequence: CASRPGLATFGDEQYF.

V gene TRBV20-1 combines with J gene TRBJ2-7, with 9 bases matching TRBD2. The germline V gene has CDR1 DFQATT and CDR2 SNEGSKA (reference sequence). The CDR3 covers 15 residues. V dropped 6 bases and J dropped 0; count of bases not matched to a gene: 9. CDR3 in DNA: TGCAGTGCCAACGATGATAGCGGGGGCTCCTACGAGCAGTACTTC. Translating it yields CSANDDSGGSYEQYF.

In nucleotides, the CDR3 is TGTGCCAGCTCACCACAGGGTTTGCGAACTGAAGCTTTCTTT. This codes for CASSPQGLRTEAFF. The chain couples TRBV18 to TRBJ1-1, with D unclear. Germline assignment: CDR1 KGHSH and CDR2 LQKENI. The CDR3 sequence is 14 residues long. V was pared by 1 base and J by 5 bases, with 11 bases between.

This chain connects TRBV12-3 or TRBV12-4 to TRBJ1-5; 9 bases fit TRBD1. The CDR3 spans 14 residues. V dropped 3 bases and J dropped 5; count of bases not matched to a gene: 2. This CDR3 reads CASSFNRGHQPQHF. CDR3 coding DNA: TGTGCCAGCAGTTTTAACAGGGGGCATCAGCCCCAGCATTTT.

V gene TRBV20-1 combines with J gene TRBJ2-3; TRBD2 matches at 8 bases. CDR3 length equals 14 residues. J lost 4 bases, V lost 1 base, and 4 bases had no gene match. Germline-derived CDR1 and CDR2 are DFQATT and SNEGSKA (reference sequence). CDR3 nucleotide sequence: TGCAGTGCTAGAGCTGGCGGGAGGTCAGATACGCAGTATTTT. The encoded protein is CSARAGGRSDTQYF.

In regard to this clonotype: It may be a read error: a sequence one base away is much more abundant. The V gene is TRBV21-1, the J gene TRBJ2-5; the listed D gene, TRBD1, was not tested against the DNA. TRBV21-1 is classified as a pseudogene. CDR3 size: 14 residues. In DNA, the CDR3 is TGTGCCAGCAGCCCAGACAAGGGAATAGAGACCCAGTACTTC. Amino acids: CASSPDKGIETQYF.

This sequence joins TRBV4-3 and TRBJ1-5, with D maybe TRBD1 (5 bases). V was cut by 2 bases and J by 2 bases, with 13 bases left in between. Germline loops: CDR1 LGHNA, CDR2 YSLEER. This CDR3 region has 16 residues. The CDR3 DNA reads TGCGCCAGCAGCCAACAGGAGTTAGGGGGCAATCAGCCCCAGCATTTT. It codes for CASSQQELGGNQPQHF.

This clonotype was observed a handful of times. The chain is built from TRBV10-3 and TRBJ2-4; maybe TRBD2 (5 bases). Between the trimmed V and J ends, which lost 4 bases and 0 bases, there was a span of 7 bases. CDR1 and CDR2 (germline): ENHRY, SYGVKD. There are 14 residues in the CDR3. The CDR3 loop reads CAISAEVAKNIQYF. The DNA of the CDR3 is TGTGCCATCAGTGCGGAGGTAGCCAAAAACATTCAGTACTTC.

In DNA form, the CDR3 reads TGTGCCATCAGTGAGTCCGGGACAGTTTACAATGAGCAGTACTTC. Amino acids: CAISESGTVYNEQYF. This chain connects TRBV10-3 to TRBJ2-1, with 7 bases fitting TRBD1. The J call may be in error: the DNA end matches TRBJ2-7 better. The CDR3 spans 15 residues. Germline CDR1 and CDR2: ENHRY and SYGVKD.

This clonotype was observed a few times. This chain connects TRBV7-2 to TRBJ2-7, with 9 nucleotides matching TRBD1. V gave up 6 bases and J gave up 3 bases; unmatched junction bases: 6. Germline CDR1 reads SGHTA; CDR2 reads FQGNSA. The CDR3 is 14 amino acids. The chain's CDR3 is CASRVPGQGYEQYF. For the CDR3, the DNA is TGTGCCAGCAGGGTCCCGGGACAGGGCTACGAGCAGTACTTC.

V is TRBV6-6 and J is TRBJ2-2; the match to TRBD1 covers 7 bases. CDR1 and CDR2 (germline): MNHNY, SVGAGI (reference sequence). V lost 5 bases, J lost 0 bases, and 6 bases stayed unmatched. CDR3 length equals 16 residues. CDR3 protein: CASSTSGTANTGELFF. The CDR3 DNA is TGTGCCAGCAGTACCTCCGGGACAGCGAACACCGGGGAGCTGTTTTTT.

The CDR3 DNA reads as TGCGCCAGCAGCTTGGAGGCCCAAGGGACAGAGCAGTTCTTC. Residues: CASSLEAQGTEQFF. The V call is TRBV5-1, the J call TRBJ2-1, with D possibly being TRBD1 (6 bases). The CDR3 loop spans 14 amino acids. The V end was cut by 0 bases, the J end by 10 bases, with 14 bases between. Germline V gene data show CDR1 as SGHRS and CDR2 as YFSETQ.

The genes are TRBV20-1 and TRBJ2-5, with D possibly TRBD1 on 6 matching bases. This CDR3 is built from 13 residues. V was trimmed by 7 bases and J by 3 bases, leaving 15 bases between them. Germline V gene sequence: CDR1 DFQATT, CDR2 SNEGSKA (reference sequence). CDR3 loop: CSENGQTKETQYF. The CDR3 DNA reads TGCAGTGAAAACGGACAGACGAAAGAGACCCAGTACTTC.

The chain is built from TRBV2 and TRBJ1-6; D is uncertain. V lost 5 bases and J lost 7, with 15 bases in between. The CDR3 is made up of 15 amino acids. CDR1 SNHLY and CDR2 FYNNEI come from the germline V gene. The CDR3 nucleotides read TGTGCCAGCAGTTACGGGATCCCTACGAATTCACCCCTCCACTTT. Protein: CASSYGIPTNSPLHF.

The CDR3 DNA follows: TGTGCCAGCAGCTCTGACCGGGGGACTAGCGGGAGCTACCACTCCTACGAGCAGTACTTC. Protein: CASSSDRGTSGSYHSYEQYF. The genes are TRBV7-2 and TRBJ2-7, with TRBD2 identical over 14 bases. CDR1 is SGHTA and CDR2 is FQGNSA in the germline V gene. The CDR3 sequence is 20 residues long. V lost 4 bases, J lost 0 bases, and 14 bases stayed unmatched.

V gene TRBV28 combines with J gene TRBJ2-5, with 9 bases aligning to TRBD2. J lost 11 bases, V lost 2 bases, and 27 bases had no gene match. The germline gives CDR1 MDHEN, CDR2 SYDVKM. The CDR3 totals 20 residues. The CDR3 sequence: CASSLRGPVAGDVIMNEQYF. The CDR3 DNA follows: TGTGCCAGCAGTTTAAGAGGCCCCGTAGCGGGAGATGTGATTATGAATGAGCAGTACTTC. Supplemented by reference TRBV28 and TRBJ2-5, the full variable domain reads DVKVTQSSRYLVKRTGEKVFLECVQDMDHENMFWYRQDPGLGLRLIYFSYDVKMKEKGDIPEGYSVSREKKERFSLILESASTNQTSMYLCASSLRGPVAGDVIMNEQYFGPGTRLLVL.